A single T cell receptor beta chain is shown here with its context. This CDR3 spans 16 amino acids. The germline V gene encodes CDR1 MGHDK and CDR2 SYGVNS. The authors made TCR beta cDNA libraries by 5'RACE template switching. This switching added a universal primer site and UMIs. From its re-call of the 5' RACE reads, TCRdb lists each CDR3 protein once, without DNA. This table holds around 380,000 distinct CDR3 sequences. The data were obtained in a study of T cells expressing NK-cell markers. V gene TRBV25-1 combines with J gene TRBJ1-6; no DNA is available, so the TRBD1 call from TCRdb remains unchecked. Sequenced material: blood T cells: a sorted CD56 or NKG2C T cell subset, CD4+ or CD8+ T cells, or bulk PBMC T cells (not recorded which). This receptor was obtained from a woman aged 45-65 years in good health. This CDR3 is CASSGDRGPAGSPLHF.